Shown below are 5 T cell receptor beta chains from a single sample sequenced in a study of cytomegalovirus exposure and HLA in healthy donors. The PCR was carried out with 60 Vbeta primers and 13 Jbeta primers. Measured with immunoSEQ multiplex PCR; TCRdb has only the in-frame clones, and not every one. Among roughly 170,000 clones listed, approximately 80% were seen once. The sample consisted of PBMCs. The receptor set was obtained from a man between 18 and 29 years old in good health and CMV-seronegative.

The chain is built from TRBV2 and TRBJ2-2; the D gene is possibly TRBD2 (5 bases). This CDR3 spans 15 amino acids. Germline V gene lookup returns CDR1 SNHLY and CDR2 FYNNEI. Trimming took 7 bases from V and 7 from J, leaving 19 bases between them. For the CDR3, the DNA is TGTGCCAGCATGGCGGGCACAGCCCCCGTCGGGGAGCTGTTTTTT. It specifies CASMAGTAPVGELFF.

The genes are TRBV30 and TRBJ1-4, with TRBD1 as a possible D gene (5 bases). Germline assignment: CDR1 GTSNPN and CDR2 SVGIG (reference sequence). This CDR3 contains 16 residues. V was shortened by 0 bases and J by 6 bases, with 17 bases between the two germline ends. The CDR3 DNA is TGTGCCTGGAGTGTAGTGGGGAGCGGGGGTGATGAAAAACTGTTTTTT. This encodes CAWSVVGSGGDEKLFF.

This chain uses TRBV5-6 with TRBJ2-7; perhaps TRBD2 as D (6 bases). V was trimmed by 5 bases and J by 5 bases, leaving 14 bases between them. The CDR3 runs 13 residues. The germline CDR1 and CDR2 sequences are SGHDT and YYEEEE. CDR3 DNA sequence: TGTGCCAGCAGTTTGACCTCGGGGGACGAGCAGTACTTC. Its translation is CASSLTSGDEQYF.

This clone was detected only a few times. The chain joins TRBV19 to TRBJ2-6, with D perhaps TRBD2 (5 bases). The V gene's germline CDR1 is LNHDA and CDR2 SQIVND (reference sequence). Deletions cut 5 bases from V and 2 bases from J, with 7 bases between. This CDR3 comprises 14 residues. CDR3 sequence reads: CASSGGPGANVLTF. DNA of the CDR3: TGTGCCAGTAGTGGCGGGCCTGGGGCCAACGTCCTGACTTTC.

V and J are TRBV15 and TRBJ2-5; perhaps TRBD1 as D (5 bases). This CDR3 has 15 amino acids. The germline V gene has CDR1 LNHNV and CDR2 YYDKDF (reference sequence). Between the trimmed V and J ends, which lost 1 base and 2 bases, there was a span of 11 bases. The CDR3 reads CATSRGRASQETQYF. The CDR3 bases are TGTGCCACCAGCAGAGGCAGGGCTAGTCAAGAGACCCAGTACTTC.